The text below deals with one T cell receptor beta chain. Its target is unknown. Peripheral blood came from all dose cohorts at three timepoints. Germline trimming cut 5 bases from V and 4 bases from J; bases unmatched to any gene: 10. This CDR3 has 15 residues. Germline V gives CDR1 SGHTA, CDR2 FQGNSA. Repertoires were generated with immunoSEQ multiplex PCR, while TCRdb's copy carries only in-frame clones and drops some. The sample includes about 96,000 clones, 90% of them seen just once. This entry is derived from a study of OX40 agonist ivuxolimab in advanced cancers. Study outcomes and limitations: Dosing at 0.1 to 3.0 mg/kg was accompanied by clonal expansion of CD4+ and CD8+ blood T cells by week 6. With doses of 0.1-3.0 mg/kg, partial responders showed among the lowest clonal expansion.

This chain links TRBV7-2 with TRBJ1-2, with TRBD1 identical over 7 bases. The input for sequencing was CD4+ or CD8+ T cells sorted from blood, taken in a trial of the OX40 agonist ivuxolimab. This sequence originates from an adult with an advanced solid tumor such as melanoma, head and neck, liver or kidney cancer. The CDR3 spells CASSTHRGLGYGYTF. DNA for the CDR3: TGTGCCAGCAGCACACACAGGGGCCTGGGCTATGGCTACACCTTC.